Below, 30 T cell receptor beta chains from the same sample are listed, as sequenced in a study of T-cell memory formation after mild COVID-19. In TCRdb, the 5' RACE reads were re-called with MiXCR into one record per CDR3 protein. The sample yields under 300,000 distinct CDR3 sequences, roughly 17% seen once. Sequenced input: PBMCs or a T cell subset sorted from them (not recorded which). These receptor sequences come from a man aged 18 to 30 who had mild COVID-19 (a few samples of this study predate the infection). Cell type and time point are not known.

Only a few counts were recorded for this clonotype. This chain links TRBV7-9 with TRBJ1-1; no firm D call. Deletions cut 7 bases from V and 1 base from J, with 10 bases between. The CDR3 spans 13 residues. CDR1 is SEHNR and CDR2 is FQNEAQ in the germline V gene (reference sequence). In nucleotides, the CDR3 is TGTGCCAGCATCCTGGCGCAGAACACTGAAGCTTTCTTT. Its translation: CASILAQNTEAFF.

The rearrangement uses TRBV18 and TRBJ2-1; D remains unclear. CDR3 length: 14 amino acids. Germline V gene lookup returns CDR1 KGHSH and CDR2 LQKENI. The V gene lost 4 bases and the J gene lost 4 bases, with 11 bases spanning the gap. The CDR3 DNA follows: TGTGCCAGCTCACAGGACCTGTCTTACAATGAGCAGTTCTTC. The encoded protein is CASSQDLSYNEQFF.

The chain combines TRBV2 with TRBJ1-1; D is unclear. Germline V CDR1 and CDR2: SNHLY, FYNNEI. Trimming took 3 bases from V and 0 from J, leaving 8 bases between them. The CDR3 has 14 residues. CDR3 residues: CASSEQNMNTEAFF. The CDR3 region has the DNA TGTGCCAGCAGTGAGCAGAATATGAACACTGAAGCTTTCTTT.

This clonotype showed up just a few times. J is TRBJ2-5 and V is TRBV4-1; 8 nucleotides agree with TRBD1. The CDR3 consists of 15 residues. Germline-derived CDR1 and CDR2 are MGHRA and YSYEKL. Germline trimming cut 4 bases from V and 5 bases from J; bases unmatched to any gene: 9. The DNA of the CDR3 is TGCGCCAGCAGCCCACTTGACAGGGGCGGGGAGACCCAGTACTTC. Its protein is CASSPLDRGGETQYF.

This clonotype has only a few counts. This chain connects TRBV7-2 to TRBJ1-5; D remains unclear. CDR3 length: 13 amino acids. Trimming shortened V by 8 bases and J by 2 bases, and 10 bases separated the two germline ends. In germline, CDR1 is SGHTA, CDR2 FQGNSA. DNA of the CDR3: TGTGCCAGCGGAGGTAGGGGCAATCAGCCCCAGCATTTT. This encodes CASGGRGNQPQHF.

This clonotype appeared many times. The V call is TRBV18, the J call TRBJ1-1; D is unresolved. Trimming took 5 bases from V and 0 from J, leaving 13 bases between them. This CDR3 has 15 amino acids. Germline CDR1 KGHSH, CDR2 LQKENI. CDR3 sequence reads: CASSLEGALNTEAFF. The CDR3 region has the DNA TGTGCCAGCTCATTGGAGGGAGCCCTGAACACTGAAGCTTTCTTT.

The chain employs TRBV12-3 or TRBV12-4 and TRBJ2-1; D remains ambiguous. The CDR3 is 15 amino acids. V was trimmed by 3 bases and J by 9 bases, leaving 18 bases between them. The CDR3, as DNA: TGTGCCAGCAGTTTCGACTCTAGTAGATGGGGTGAGCAGTTCTTC. Amino acid sequence: CASSFDSSRWGEQFF.

The rearrangement uses TRBV7-2 and TRBJ2-3; D possibly corresponds to TRBD1 (6 bases). Germline V gene data show CDR1 as SGHTA and CDR2 as FQGNSA. This CDR3 region has 14 residues. Trimming removed 6 bases from V and 0 bases from J, with 10 bases in between. CDR3 nucleotide sequence: TGTGCCAGCAGTCACAGGGTGAGCACAGATACGCAGTATTTT. Amino acids: CASSHRVSTDTQYF.

There are a few counts of this clonotype. The chain links TRBV10-3 to TRBJ2-5, with D perhaps given as TRBD1 or TRBD2 (5 bases each). CDR1 and CDR2 (germline): ENHRY, SYGVKD. This CDR3 region has 15 residues. V was cut by 10 bases and J by 3 bases, with 21 bases left in between. DNA for the CDR3: TGTGCCACCAAGGACCCCGGGACCCTGGAAGAGACCCAGTACTTC. Protein product: CATKDPGTLEETQYF.

This clonotype came up many times. This chain connects TRBV7-8 to TRBJ1-2; D is uncertain. CDR1 SGHVS and CDR2 FQNEAQ come from the germline V gene. The CDR3 is 14 amino acids. V was clipped by 1 base and J by 0 bases, with 6 bases between them. This CDR3 reads CASSLGSANYGYTF. In nucleotides, the CDR3 is TGTGCCAGCAGCTTAGGGTCAGCTAACTATGGCTACACCTTC.

This clonotype was seen only a few times. J is TRBJ1-2 and V is TRBV14; tentative D call: TRBD1 (6 bases). Per the germline V gene, CDR1 is SGHDN and CDR2 is FVKESK. The V gene lost 4 bases and the J gene lost 2 bases, with 14 bases spanning the gap. This CDR3 has 15 amino acids. CDR3 nucleotides: TGTGCCAGCAGCCCCCCGGACAGAGTGAACTATGGCTACACCTTC. Translation gives CASSPPDRVNYGYTF.

This clonotype has a count of ten or more. The chain has TRBV5-5 and TRBJ1-4; D call uncertain. This CDR3 spans 15 amino acids. Germline assignment: CDR1 SGHKS and CDR2 YYEKEE (reference sequence). Trimming left V 1 base short and J 2 bases short, with 9 bases between. CDR3: CASSLSLGTNEKLFF. CDR3 bases: TGTGCCAGCAGCTTGTCCCTAGGCACTAATGAAAAACTGTTTTTT.

This chain connects TRBV20-1 to TRBJ2-7, with TRBD2 as a possible D gene (6 bases). This CDR3 comprises 13 residues. Between the trimmed V and J ends, which lost 5 bases and 2 bases, there was a span of 13 bases. The germline V gene has CDR1 DFQATT and CDR2 SNEGSKA (reference sequence). DNA of the CDR3: TGCAGTGCTCTCGACGGGGGAGCCTACGAGCAGTACGTC. Its protein product is CSALDGGAYEQYV.

V is TRBV20-1 and J is TRBJ1-2; TRBD1 agrees at 8 bases. Per germline, CDR1 DFQATT and CDR2 SNEGSKA (reference sequence). J lost 0 bases, V lost 4 bases, and 4 bases had no gene match. This CDR3 spans 14 amino acids. The CDR3 region is CSATGQAANYGYTF. The CDR3, as DNA: TGCAGTGCTACGGGACAGGCCGCTAACTATGGCTACACCTTC.

V is TRBV9 and J is TRBJ2-1; 8 nucleotides align to TRBD2. Unmatched junction bases numbered 5, after V lost 2 bases and J lost 4 bases. Germline V gene data show CDR1 as SGDLS and CDR2 as YYNGEE. The CDR3 consists of 15 residues. The CDR3 DNA follows: TGTGCCAGCAGCGTTGGCGGGGGGACTTACAATGAGCAGTTCTTC. Its protein product is CASSVGGGTYNEQFF.

This clonotype was seen a few times. This CDR3 is CASSPSLPGMGNTIYF. CDR3 in DNA: TGCGCCAGCAGCCCGTCCCTCCCGGGGATGGGTAACACCATATATTTT. The V call is TRBV5-1, the J call TRBJ1-3; D unclear. Germline CDR1 SGHRS, CDR2 YFSETQ. The V and J ends lost 4 bases and 7 bases respectively, with 21 bases between them. This CDR3 contains 16 residues.

The chain links TRBV20-1 to TRBJ2-3; D remains ambiguous. Germline assignment: CDR1 DFQATT and CDR2 SNEGSKA (reference sequence). CDR3 length: 12 amino acids. The V end lost 5 bases, the J end lost 6 bases, and 12 bases lay between the germline ends. The CDR3 DNA reads as TGCAGTGCTCCCGGTATGGGGGATACGCAGTATTTT. The encoded protein is CSAPGMGDTQYF.

The J gene is TRBJ2-3, the V gene TRBV7-9; D is undetermined. CDR1 and CDR2 from the germline V gene are SEHNR and FQNEAQ (reference sequence). CDR3 length equals 12 residues. V was trimmed by 2 bases and J by 4 bases, leaving 4 bases between them. The CDR3 DNA reads as TGTGCCAGCAGCTTACCCGCAGATACGCAGTATTTT. Protein: CASSLPADTQYF. Full variable domain (outside the CDR3, taken from reference TRBV7-9 and TRBJ2-3): DTGVSQNPRHKITKRGQNVTFRCDPISEHNRLYWYRQTLGQGPEFLTYFQNEAQLEKSRLLSDRFSAERPKGSFSTLEIQRTEQGDSAMYLCASSLPADTQYFGPGTRLTVL.

This clonotype was counted at least ten times. CDR3 sequence: CASSLGPPGNTIYF. The CDR3 coding sequence is TGCGCCAGCAGCTTGGGACCCCCTGGAAACACCATATATTTT. This chain links TRBV5-1 with TRBJ1-3; the D is unclear. Germline CDR1 reads SGHRS; CDR2 reads YFSETQ. There are 14 residues in the CDR3. Trimming removed 0 bases at V and 2 bases at J, with 6 bases between. Drawing the rest from reference TRBV5-1 and TRBJ1-3, the complete variable domain is KAGVTQTPRYLIKTRGQQVTLSCSPISGHRSVSWYQQTPGQGLQFLFEYFSETQRNKGNFPGRFSGRQFSNSRSEMNVSTLELGDSALYLCASSLGPPGNTIYFGEGSWLTVV.

At least ten counts were recorded for this clonotype. Germline and junction disagree at one end, which may indicate a read error. This chain joins TRBV5-1 and TRBJ2-7; 10 bases fit TRBD1. The germline V gene encodes CDR1 SGHRS and CDR2 YFSETQ. The CDR3 runs 14 residues. CDR3 coding DNA: TGTGCCAGCAGTTTAGGACAGGGGGGCTACGAGCAGTACTTC. Its protein product is CASSLGQGGYEQYF.

This clonotype was counted a few times. The genes are TRBV11-2 and TRBJ1-2; the D is unclear. CDR1 and CDR2 from the germline V gene are SGHAT and FQNNGV. Trimming removed 10 bases from V and 0 bases from J, with 6 bases in between. This CDR3 is 11 amino acids long. CDR3 bases: TGTGCCACGGCCGCTAACTATGGCTACACCTTC. Residues: CATAANYGYTF.

This clonotype was counted at least ten times. The V and J genes are TRBV5-1 and TRBJ2-3; 8 positions agree with TRBD2. Trimming took 0 bases from V and 5 from J; bases not matched to a gene: 5. The V gene's germline CDR1 is SGHRS and CDR2 YFSETQ. The CDR3 has 15 amino acids. CDR3 DNA sequence: TGCGCCAGCAGCTTGGGGCAGCGGGGGAAAGATACGCAGTATTTT. Translating it yields CASSLGQRGKDTQYF.

The rearrangement joins TRBV7-9 to TRBJ2-1; a possible D gene is TRBD1 (7 bases). The CDR3 extends over 14 amino acids. Germline-derived CDR1 and CDR2 are SEHNR and FQNEAQ (reference sequence). V was trimmed by 3 bases and J by 3 bases, leaving 9 bases between them. The CDR3 protein is CASSFQGGYNEQFF. CDR3 nucleotide sequence: TGTGCCAGCAGCTTCCAGGGGGGCTACAATGAGCAGTTCTTC.

The chain links TRBV11-2 to TRBJ2-1, with D unresolved. Germline loops: CDR1 SGHAT, CDR2 FQNNGV. The V and J ends lost 5 bases and 3 bases respectively, with 14 bases between them. The CDR3 is made up of 15 amino acids. Here the CDR3 DNA reads TGTGCCAGCAGCCGATCTGGGCAGGTCTACAATGAGCAGTTCTTC. Protein product: CASSRSGQVYNEQFF.

The V and J genes are TRBV7-3 and TRBJ1-2, with D perhaps matching TRBD1 (6 bases). This CDR3 comprises 14 residues. Germline CDR1 reads SGHTA; CDR2 reads FQGTGA. The V gene lost 4 bases and the J gene lost 8 bases, with 17 bases spanning the gap. Written as DNA, the CDR3 is TGTGCCAGCAGCTCCATGCCGGGGCAGGGGGGCTACACCTTC. Translation gives CASSSMPGQGGYTF. The full variable domain, its missing parts supplied by reference TRBV7-3 and TRBJ1-2, is GAGVSQTPSNKVTEKGKYVELRCDPISGHTALYWYRQSLGQGPEFLIYFQGTGAADDSGLPNDRFFAVRPEGSVSTLKIQRTERGDSAVYLCASSSMPGQGGYTFGSGTRLTVV.

There are many counts of this clonotype. The chain couples TRBV7-2 to TRBJ2-3; TRBD2 matches at 14 bases. The CDR3 extends over 17 amino acids. J was trimmed by 5 bases and V by 5 bases; bases with no gene match: 9. Germline lookup yields CDR1 SGHTA and CDR2 FQGNSA. In nucleotides, the CDR3 is TGTGCCAGCAGCCCCCCCGGACTAGCGGGGGGTGGAGATACGCAGTATTTT. Amino acids: CASSPPGLAGGGDTQYF.

The chain has TRBV10-3 and TRBJ1-5; 7 positions match TRBD1. The CDR3 sequence is 15 residues long. Unmatched junction bases numbered 4, after V lost 0 bases and J lost 5 bases. Looked up from germline, CDR1 is ENHRY and CDR2 is SYGVKD. The CDR3 DNA reads as TGTGCCATCAGTGAGTCCAGGGGGGCCGATCAGCCCCAGCATTTT. It specifies CAISESRGADQPQHF.

This clonotype was recorded a few times. V gene TRBV5-1 combines with J gene TRBJ1-1; a possible D gene is TRBD1 (6 bases). Between the trimmed V and J ends, which lost 0 bases and 3 bases, there was a span of 12 bases. This CDR3 spans 15 amino acids. Germline-derived CDR1 and CDR2 are SGHRS and YFSETQ. The CDR3 loop is CASSLGGAGYTEAFF. For the CDR3, the DNA is TGCGCCAGCAGCTTGGGGGGGGCAGGATACACTGAAGCTTTCTTT.

The chain joins TRBV5-4 to TRBJ2-3; no clear D gene. The CDR3 length is 12 residues. V shed 0 bases and J shed 7 bases, with 6 bases lying between them. Germline CDR1 SGHNT, CDR2 YYREEE (reference sequence). The CDR3 DNA follows: TGTGCCAGCAGCTTGGAGGCGAATACGCAGTATTTT. It translates to CASSLEANTQYF.

Only a few counts were recorded for this clonotype. The J gene is TRBJ1-1, the V gene TRBV4-1, with D unresolved. CDR1 and CDR2 from the germline V gene are MGHRA and YSYEKL. The V end was cut by 10 bases, the J end by 2 bases, with 14 bases between. This CDR3 region has 13 residues. CDR3 in amino acids: CATSERANTEAFF. In DNA, the CDR3 is TGCGCCACATCGGAACGAGCAAACACTGAAGCTTTCTTT.